This entry concerns a single T cell receptor (beta chain). As yet, its antigen is unknown. This sample stems from a study of blood T cells in healthy people across ages. At the level of the study: Capture via template switching afforded approximately one barcoded beta molecule per two T cells. General study results and limits: Diversity of TCR beta per million T cells declined in a roughly linear way with age.

Donors ranged from about 6 to 90 years old and were healthy Caucasians in Russia. With a J-beta primer mix and a sample-barcoded 5' primer, a second PCR ran about 7 to 12 cycles. One entry per CDR3 protein, called by TCRdb with MiXCR from the 5' RACE reads. The data show roughly 730,000 distinct CDR3 sequences, roughly three fifths seen once. The germline CDR1 and CDR2 sequences are LGHNA and YNFKEQ. V was pared by 3 bases and J by 4 bases, with 14 bases of the junction left unmatched. The CDR3 is 18 amino acids. This chain connects TRBV4-2 to TRBJ2-3, with 9 bases lining up with TRBD2. This TCR derives from a man aged 35 to 55 in good health. The sample comprised blood. The CDR3 reads CASSHRGLAGETADTQYF. For the CDR3, the DNA is TGTGCCAGCAGCCATCGGGGATTAGCGGGAGAGACCGCAGATACGCAGTATTTT.